This record concerns one T cell receptor (beta chain) sequence. No antigen is known for it. TCRdb processed the 5' RACE reads anew with MiXCR; each CDR3 protein has one entry. The data hold over 110,000 distinct CDR3 sequences, with 7% to 10% observed a single time. The record originates from a study of CD8 T cells in ankylosing spondylitis. General study points: About 8 highly homologous variants made up a TCR beta motif, and this motif appeared characteristic of ankylosing spondylitis blood. Disease-linked clones had a CD8+ phenotype and relatively low frequency in peripheral blood.

This CDR3 comprises 16 residues. Losses at the gene ends were 7 bases for V and 0 bases for J; bases not matched to a gene: 7. Germline CDR1 is DFQATT and CDR2 is SNEGSKA (reference sequence). The V gene is TRBV20-1, the J gene TRBJ2-2, with 11 nucleotides matching TRBD2. The specimen sequenced was synovial fluid, either unsorted or a sorted T cell fraction (not recorded which). This TCR came from a male donor with ankylosing spondylitis. CDR3 DNA sequence: TGCAGTGGCAACCTAGCGGGGGGCCCGAACACCGGGGAGCTGTTTTTT. It encodes CSGNLAGGPNTGELFF.